These 14 T cell receptor beta chains originate from one sample sequenced in a study of blood T cells in healthy people across ages. A J-beta primer mix and a sample-barcoded 5' primer were used in a second PCR of roughly 6 to 12 cycles. A single record per CDR3 protein comes from TCRdb applying MiXCR to the 5' RACE reads. The table includes approximately 730,000 distinct CDR3 sequences, roughly 43% detected once. What was sequenced was blood. The receptors shown here come from a woman in her sixties in good health.

This clonotype was seen a few times. The gene calls are TRBV29-1 and TRBJ1-1; the match to TRBD1 covers 9 bases. CDR1 is SQVTM, CDR2 ANQGSEA, per germline. This CDR3 contains 14 residues. Trimming cost V 7 bases and J 0 bases; bases outside gene matches: 6. CDR3 coding DNA: TGCAGCGCGACCGGGACAGGGTTGAACACTGAAGCTTTCTTT. This encodes CSATGTGLNTEAFF.

The chain is built from TRBV27 and TRBJ2-5, with 7 bases matching TRBD1. V dropped 3 bases and J dropped 7; count of bases not matched to a gene: 11. The CDR3 contains 15 residues. Germline lookup yields CDR1 MNHEY and CDR2 SMNVEV (reference sequence). Written as DNA, the CDR3 is TGTGCCAGCAGTTTGGGCAGGGGGATAGTGGGGACCCAGTACTTC. It translates to CASSLGRGIVGTQYF.

The CDR3 bases are TGTGCCAGCAGCAGGACTACTTCCTACGAGCAGTACTTC. It encodes CASSRTTSYEQYF. The rearrangement links TRBV7-8 to TRBJ2-7, with D possibly matching TRBD2 (6 bases). V was pared by 5 bases and J by 1 base, with 9 bases between. CDR1 is SGHVS, CDR2 FQNEAQ, per germline. The CDR3 consists of 13 residues.

This clonotype was detected many times. This chain links TRBV4-2 with TRBJ2-7, with 7 bases that match TRBD1. This CDR3 has 14 residues. V shed 4 bases and J 2 bases; nucleotides not matched to a gene: 5. CDR1 LGHNA and CDR2 YNFKEQ come from the germline V gene. The CDR3 DNA sequence: TGTGCCAGCAGCCCCCGGACAGGTGCCTACGAGCAGTACTTC. Protein product: CASSPRTGAYEQYF.

This clonotype was seen a few times. The chain joins TRBV25-1 to TRBJ2-1, with unresolved D. The germline CDR1 and CDR2 sequences are MGHDK and SYGVNS. CDR3 length equals 14 residues. V gave up 4 bases and J gave up 6 bases, with 13 bases separating them. The CDR3, as DNA: TGTGCCAGCAGTGGCCAGACCAGCTCCAATGAGCAGTTCTTC. This gives the protein CASSGQTSSNEQFF.

The chain links TRBV20-1 to TRBJ1-2, with D possibly matching TRBD1 (6 bases). Germline V lookup: CDR1 DFQATT, CDR2 SNEGSKA (reference sequence). The CDR3 runs 13 residues. Written as DNA, the CDR3 is TGCAATCCTGGGGGCAGTTCTAACTATGGCTACACCTTC. This encodes CNPGGSSNYGYTF.

The chain uses TRBV11-3 and TRBJ2-7; D uncertain. The CDR3 contains 15 residues. Germline CDR1 and CDR2: SGHNT and YENEEA. Trimming removed 5 bases from V and 3 bases from J, with 17 bases in between. The CDR3 protein is CASSPTWVNFYEQYF. The CDR3 DNA sequence: TGTGCCAGCAGCCCAACGTGGGTGAACTTCTACGAGCAGTACTTC.

This clonotype was observed a few times. This sequence joins TRBV19 and TRBJ2-5; no reliable D call. This CDR3 comprises 15 residues. V lost 3 bases and J 1 base, leaving 12 bases between the germline ends. CDR1 and CDR2 (germline): LNHDA, SQIVND (reference sequence). Here the CDR3 reads CASSIRQAAQETQYF. Written as DNA, the CDR3 is TGTGCCAGTAGTATTCGGCAGGCCGCCCAAGAGACCCAGTACTTC.

This clonotype has a handful of counts. The chain uses TRBV18 and TRBJ2-1, with 7 bases aligning to TRBD1. V gave up 1 base and J gave up 3 bases; unmatched junction bases: 3. There are 15 residues in the CDR3. Germline values: CDR1 KGHSH, CDR2 LQKENI. CDR3 loop: CASSPLGDSYNEQFF. The CDR3 bases are TGTGCCAGCTCACCACTCGGGGACAGCTACAATGAGCAGTTCTTC.

This chain links TRBV20-1 with TRBJ2-1; TRBD2 matches at 8 bases. The CDR3 covers 16 residues. The trim removed 0 bases at V and 3 bases at J, leaving 7 bases unmatched. Germline V gene lookup returns CDR1 DFQATT and CDR2 SNEGSKA (reference sequence). The CDR3 sequence is CSARDWRGRNYNEQFF. The CDR3, as DNA: TGCAGTGCTAGAGATTGGCGCGGGAGGAACTACAATGAGCAGTTCTTC.

V and J are TRBV27 and TRBJ2-1; D perhaps matches TRBD2 (5 bases). Per germline, CDR1 MNHEY and CDR2 SMNVEV (reference sequence). Trimming pared 1 base from V and 10 bases from J, leaving 11 bases between. The CDR3 contains 13 residues. The CDR3 nucleotides read TGTGCCAGCAGTTTATACCTAGCCAAGGAGCAGTTCTTC. As protein: CASSLYLAKEQFF.

This clonotype showed up many times. This chain joins TRBV29-1 and TRBJ2-5; 7 bases match TRBD2. V lost 3 bases to trimming and J lost 5 bases; unmatched junction nucleotides: 3. Germline-derived CDR1 and CDR2 are SQVTM and ANQGSEA. The CDR3 has 12 amino acids. The CDR3 here is CSVEGGTETQYF. The CDR3 nucleotides read TGCAGCGTTGAGGGGGGGACGGAGACCCAGTACTTC. Together with reference TRBV29-1 and TRBJ2-5, the CDR3 gives the full variable domain: SAVISQKPSRDICQRGTSLTIQCQVDSQVTMMFWYRQQPGQSLTLIATANQGSEATYESGFVIDKFPISRPNLTFSTLTVSNMSPEDSSIYLCSVEGGTETQYFGPGTRLLVL.

This chain connects TRBV7-9 to TRBJ2-7, with D possibly TRBD1 on 6 matching bases. Trimming left V 3 bases short and J 6 bases short, with 9 bases between. The CDR3 extends over 12 amino acids. The V gene's germline CDR1 is SEHNR and CDR2 FQNEAQ (reference sequence). CDR3 protein: CASSLDSREQYF. The DNA of the CDR3 is TGTGCCAGCAGCTTGGACAGTCGCGAGCAGTACTTC.

The chain links TRBV7-2 to TRBJ2-2, with TRBD1 as a possible D gene (5 bases). Germline V gives CDR1 SGHTA, CDR2 FQGNSA. The CDR3 contains 16 residues. V was trimmed by 2 bases and J by 0 bases, leaving 10 bases between them. The CDR3 is CASSLIPGPNTGELFF. Written as DNA, the CDR3 is TGTGCCAGCAGCTTAATACCAGGGCCGAACACCGGGGAGCTGTTTTTT.